This T cell receptor (beta chain) was documented in a study of blood T cell repertoires in COVID-19. In the source study's methods: How many nucleated cells were present was estimated from reference gene primer amplification. Using immunoSEQ multiplex PCR, the repertoire was profiled, and TCRdb retains in-frame clones only, with some absent. V and J calls and clone size come straight from that table; D and trimming were deduced from the DNA. The sample carries more than 200,000 clones, about 88% recorded once. The sample taken for sequencing was peripheral blood. This TCR derives from a woman in her 50s with COVID-19, enrolled during active disease.

DNA for the CDR3: TGCAGCGTTCTCCCCAGGTGGGGGGGGACTGAAGCTTTCTTT. Translation gives CSVLPRWGGTEAFF. V is TRBV29-1 and J is TRBJ1-1, with a tentative D call TRBD1 (5 bases). The CDR3 runs 14 residues. Trimming removed 5 bases from V and 5 bases from J, with 18 bases in between. CDR1 SQVTM and CDR2 ANQGSEA come from the germline V gene.